The following is a T cell receptor beta chain sequence with its context. This specimen belongs to a study of blood T cell repertoires in COVID-19. Study-wide background: Sources were T cells, B-cell-depleted T cells, or PBMCs; the material itself was cDNA or gDNA.

In the original processing: Estimated nucleated cell counts came from reference gene primer amplification. This table comes from immunoSEQ multiplex PCR, and its TCRdb copy is limited to in-frame clones, with some not included. For V, J and clone size, that table is used; D and trimming come from the DNA. The sample lists some 200,000 clones; over 75% were seen once. The origin of this receptor is a woman aged 40 to 55 with acute COVID-19. The source material was PBMCs or T cells enriched from blood (not recorded which).

In DNA form, the CDR3 reads TGTGCCAGCAGTATCGGGAGCAATAAGTTCTTC. This sequence encodes CASSIGSNKFF. The V and J genes are TRBV28 and TRBJ2-1; D might be TRBD2 (6 bases). The germline V and J ends were trimmed by 5 bases and 14 bases, with 13 bases remaining between them. CDR1 and CDR2 from the germline V gene are MDHEN and SYDVKM. The CDR3 totals 11 residues.